This T cell receptor beta chain appears in the sequencing data of a study of blood T cell repertoires in COVID-19. As for the study in general: Acute-phase and convalescent COVID-19 samples originated in the United States, Italy and Spain. Sources were T cells, B-cell-depleted T cells, or PBMCs; the material itself was cDNA or gDNA.

The CDR3 runs 14 residues. Germline CDR1 is SGHTA and CDR2 is FQGNSA. Trimming shortened V by 1 base and J by 1 base, and 7 bases separated the two germline ends. The authors' processing: Nucleated cell counts were estimated from reference gene primer amplification. Only in-frame clones appear in the TCRdb table, and some are missing; sequencing was by immunoSEQ multiplex PCR. Clonal size and the V and J genes are those of that table, whereas D and trimming came from the DNA. Here the sample spans fewer than 350,000 clones, 81% being singletons. The sample comprised peripheral blood. The rearrangement joins TRBV7-2 to TRBJ1-1; D call uncertain. The sequence came from a woman aged 55-70 years with active or convalescent COVID-19. CDR3 sequence: CASSLVGGNTEAFF. In DNA, the CDR3 is TGTGCCAGCAGCTTAGTTGGCGGGAACACTGAAGCTTTCTTT. Variable domain in full (rest from reference TRBV7-2 and TRBJ1-1): GAGVSQSPSNKVTEKGKDVELRCDPISGHTALYWYRQSLGQGLEFLIYFQGNSAPDKSGLPSDRFSAERTGGSVSTLTIQRTQQEDSAVYLCASSLVGGNTEAFFGQGTRLTVV.